Shown below are 23 T cell receptor beta chains from a single sample sequenced in a study of CD8 T cells in Susac syndrome. Random hexamers were used to reverse transcribe the RNA input (roughly 0.5 to 1 ug). One entry per CDR3 protein results from TCRdb running MiXCR on the immunoSEQ multiplex PCR reads. The data contain around 85,000 distinct CDR3 sequences, roughly 94% of them singletons. Input material: CD8+ T cells from PBMCs. Every receptor here comes from a human donor with Susac syndrome.

J is TRBJ2-7 and V is TRBV27; weak D call: TRBD1 (5 bases). The CDR3 spans 13 residues. V was trimmed by 3 bases and J by 2 bases, leaving 8 bases between them. Germline CDR1 MNHEY, CDR2 SMNVEV (reference sequence). The CDR3 spells CASSFKGPYEQYF. The CDR3, as DNA: TGTGCCAGCAGTTTCAAGGGGCCCTACGAGCAGTACTTC.

The rearrangement joins TRBV5-4 to TRBJ2-2; TRBD2 matches 14 bases. This CDR3 has 17 amino acids. Germline trimming cut 4 bases from V and 1 base from J; bases unmatched to any gene: 3. Germline V gives CDR1 SGHNT, CDR2 YYREEE (reference sequence). The CDR3 DNA reads as TGTGCCAGCAGCCCGGGACTAGCGGGAGTGAACACCGGGGAGCTGTTTTTT. Its protein is CASSPGLAGVNTGELFF.

The rearrangement joins TRBV20-1 to TRBJ2-7, with unresolved D. The CDR3 is 13 amino acids. Trimming stripped 7 bases from V and 3 bases from J, with 16 bases between. CDR1 DFQATT and CDR2 SNEGSKA come from the germline V gene (reference sequence). The CDR3, as DNA: TGCAGTGTCCACCGGGCAGAGAACTACGAGCAGTACTTC. Protein sequence: CSVHRAENYEQYF.

The gene calls are TRBV30 and TRBJ2-7; D remains ambiguous. Trimming stripped 4 bases from V and 0 bases from J, with 10 bases between. The germline gives CDR1 GTSNPN, CDR2 SVGIG (reference sequence). The CDR3 contains 13 residues. For the CDR3, the DNA is TGTGCCTGGACCCCAGCGAGCTCCTACGAGCAGTACTTC. This translates into CAWTPASSYEQYF.

V usage is TRBV20-1 and J usage is TRBJ1-2, with TRBD1 identical over 8 bases. The V gene's germline CDR1 is DFQATT and CDR2 SNEGSKA (reference sequence). The ends lost 5 bases at V and 8 bases at J; junction bases unmatched: 4. This CDR3 comprises 11 residues. The CDR3 loop is CSALQGGGYTF. In DNA, the CDR3 is TGCAGTGCTTTACAGGGGGGAGGCTACACCTTC.

The V and J genes are TRBV30 and TRBJ2-7; D is unresolved. This CDR3 contains 10 residues. The germline V gene has CDR1 GTSNPN and CDR2 SVGIG (reference sequence). V shed 5 bases and J shed 3 bases, with 5 bases lying between them. The CDR3 nucleotides read TGTGCCTGGGAAAGCTACGAGCAGTACTTC. Translating it yields CAWESYEQYF.

The chain uses TRBV24-1 and TRBJ2-2; D is undetermined. CDR3 length: 11 residues. Looked up from germline, CDR1 is KGHDR and CDR2 is SFDVKD. Trimming took off 7 bases at V and 3 bases at J, with 2 bases between the two ends. CDR3 DNA: TGTGCCACCAGGGACACCGGGGAGCTGTTTTTT. Its translation: CATRDTGELFF.

V usage is TRBV27 and J usage is TRBJ2-7; TRBD1 aligns across 8 bases. This CDR3 region has 15 residues. Unmatched junction bases numbered 6, after V lost 5 bases and J lost 0 bases. Looked up from germline, CDR1 is MNHEY and CDR2 is SMNVEV (reference sequence). DNA of the CDR3: TGTGCCAGCAGTGTGACAGGGGAGAGCTCCTACGAGCAGTACTTC. Protein: CASSVTGESSYEQYF.

V gene TRBV27 combines with J gene TRBJ2-7; possibly TRBD2 for D (6 bases). Germline values: CDR1 MNHEY, CDR2 SMNVEV (reference sequence). The CDR3 is 14 residues long. V was trimmed by 5 bases and J by 3 bases, leaving 14 bases between them. Here the CDR3 DNA reads TGTGCCAGCAGTGACCCGGGACTTATCTACGAGCAGTACGTC. Amino acids: CASSDPGLIYEQYV.

The chain is built from TRBV14 and TRBJ2-7; D might be TRBD1 or TRBD2, each matching 5 bases. The CDR3 totals 14 residues. Germline CDR1 and CDR2: SGHDN and FVKESK. V lost 3 bases to trimming and J lost 7 bases, with 16 bases between them. CDR3 sequence reads: CASSHPTGRGEQYF. The CDR3 coding sequence is TGTGCCAGCAGCCACCCGACGGGGCGCGGTGAGCAGTACTTC.

The chain links TRBV9 to TRBJ2-3, with D perhaps matching TRBD1 (6 bases). Germline V gene lookup returns CDR1 SGDLS and CDR2 YYNGEE. V gave up 3 bases and J gave up 0 bases, with 14 bases separating them. CDR3 length: 16 amino acids. The CDR3 sequence: CASSAGERGSTDTQYF. CDR3 in DNA: TGTGCCAGCAGCGCAGGGGAGAGGGGTAGCACAGATACGCAGTATTTT.

The chain couples TRBV24-1 to TRBJ2-3; D remains ambiguous. Deletions cut 3 bases from V and 0 bases from J, with 9 bases between. This CDR3 spans 15 amino acids. The germline CDR1 and CDR2 sequences are KGHDR and SFDVKD. The CDR3 spells CATSDAATSTDTQYF. The CDR3 DNA reads as TGTGCCACCAGTGATGCTGCAACTAGCACAGATACGCAGTATTTT.

The genes are TRBV9 and TRBJ2-7; 7 bases match TRBD2. CDR3 length: 14 amino acids. CDR1 and CDR2 from the germline V gene are SGDLS and YYNGEE. The trim removed 0 bases at V and 3 bases at J, leaving 3 bases unmatched. The CDR3 nucleotides are TGTGCCAGCAGCGTAGCTACGGGAGGCTACGAGCAGTACTTC. It codes for CASSVATGGYEQYF.

The chain is built from TRBV5-1 and TRBJ2-1; 14 bases are a match to TRBD2. This CDR3 region has 18 residues. V was clipped by 4 bases and J by 5 bases; unmatched bases: 11. Germline values: CDR1 SGHRS, CDR2 YFSETQ. Here the CDR3 DNA reads TGCGCCAGCAGCGGGGTAAGACTAGCGGGAGGGCCCGACAATGAGCAGTTCTTC. It encodes CASSGVRLAGGPDNEQFF. Drawing the rest from reference TRBV5-1 and TRBJ2-1, the complete variable domain is KAGVTQTPRYLIKTRGQQVTLSCSPISGHRSVSWYQQTPGQGLQFLFEYFSETQRNKGNFPGRFSGRQFSNSRSEMNVSTLELGDSALYLCASSGVRLAGGPDNEQFFGPGTRLTVL.

CDR3 loop: CASSLGTGRGYEQYF. As DNA, the CDR3 is TGTGCCAGCAGTTTAGGTACAGGGAGAGGTTACGAGCAGTACTTC. The J gene is TRBJ2-7, the V gene TRBV28; a weak D match, TRBD1 (6 bases). Between the trimmed V and J ends, which lost 2 bases and 4 bases, there was a span of 15 bases. The germline CDR1 and CDR2 sequences are MDHEN and SYDVKM. This CDR3 comprises 15 residues. The complete variable domain, with remaining parts taken from reference TRBV28 and TRBJ2-7, reads DVKVTQSSRYLVKRTGEKVFLECVQDMDHENMFWYRQDPGLGLRLIYFSYDVKMKEKGDIPEGYSVSREKKERFSLILESASTNQTSMYLCASSLGTGRGYEQYFGPGTRLTVT.

The chain joins TRBV9 to TRBJ2-2, with D perhaps TRBD2 (5 bases). V was trimmed by 4 bases and J by 7 bases, leaving 11 bases between them. Germline values: CDR1 SGDLS, CDR2 YYNGEE. CDR3 length equals 13 residues. The CDR3 here is CASSPRESGELFF. The CDR3 bases are TGTGCCAGCAGCCCGAGGGAGAGCGGGGAGCTGTTTTTT.

The J gene is TRBJ2-2, the V gene TRBV6-6, with a weak D call TRBD1 (8 bases). V lost 11 bases and J 1 base, leaving 11 bases between the germline ends. Per germline, CDR1 MNHNY and CDR2 SVGAGI (reference sequence). CDR3 length: 13 residues. The CDR3 reads CAHRGGNTGELFF. CDR3 DNA sequence: TGTGCCCACAGGGGGGGGAACACCGGGGAGCTGTTTTTT.

V usage is TRBV30 and J usage is TRBJ1-1; D perhaps matches TRBD1 (6 bases). Germline assignment: CDR1 GTSNPN and CDR2 SVGIG (reference sequence). V was pared by 5 bases and J by 4 bases, with 17 bases between. This CDR3 is 14 amino acids long. In DNA, the CDR3 is TGTGCCTGGGGACTCGGACAGCTGGGCACTGAAGCTTTCTTT. Translated: CAWGLGQLGTEAFF.

The CDR3 DNA reads TGTGCCAGCACCCCCGGGACACCCGGGGAGCTGTTTTTT. Residues: CASTPGTPGELFF. This rearrangement joins TRBV5-6 to TRBJ2-2, with a possible D match to TRBD1 (6 bases). The ends were cut back, 6 bases at V and 6 bases at J, with 12 bases in the middle. Germline V gives CDR1 SGHDT, CDR2 YYEEEE. The CDR3 sequence is 13 residues long.

The chain couples TRBV24-1 to TRBJ1-1, with D possibly being TRBD1 (6 bases). Germline V gene data show CDR1 as KGHDR and CDR2 as SFDVKD. V was pared by 7 bases and J by 3 bases, with 11 bases between. This CDR3 is built from 13 residues. CDR3 bases: TGTGCCACCAGAGGAGGGGGAGACACTGAAGCTTTCTTT. As protein: CATRGGGDTEAFF.

In this sample, this clonotype turned up once. This rearrangement joins TRBV18 to TRBJ1-1; no reliable D call. Germline lookup yields CDR1 KGHSH and CDR2 LQKENI. V lost 4 bases and J 3 bases, leaving 9 bases between the germline ends. The CDR3 is 13 amino acids. CDR3: CASSLYRDTEAFF. In nucleotides, the CDR3 is TGTGCCAGCTCACTCTATCGGGACACTGAAGCTTTCTTT.

The rearrangement uses TRBV20-1 and TRBJ2-7; 9 positions agree with TRBD1. Per the germline V gene, CDR1 is DFQATT and CDR2 is SNEGSKA (reference sequence). CDR3 length equals 14 residues. J lost 3 bases, V lost 2 bases, and 5 bases had no gene match. This CDR3 reads CSARLPGQGYEQYF. The CDR3 nucleotides read TGCAGTGCTAGACTCCCGGGACAGGGCTACGAGCAGTACTTC.

The rearrangement uses TRBV5-1 and TRBJ1-1; 11 bases line up with TRBD1. Germline V gives CDR1 SGHRS, CDR2 YFSETQ. The J segment lost 1 base and the V segment lost 4 bases, leaving 3 bases of the junction unmatched. The CDR3 runs 15 residues. The DNA of the CDR3 is TGCGCCAGCAGCCCGGACAGGGGGCGGAACACTGAAGCTTTCTTT. Translated: CASSPDRGRNTEAFF.